This passage covers 8 T cell receptor beta chains from one sample sequenced in a study of OX40 agonist ivuxolimab in advanced cancers. Sequencing used immunoSEQ multiplex PCR; TCRdb keeps in-frame clones, though not all of them. The repertoire holds some 74,000 clones, 75% to 95% seen once, with approximately 6.9% in the top ten. Here the sequenced sample was CD4+ or CD8+ T cells sorted from blood, taken in a trial of the OX40 agonist ivuxolimab. Receptors were obtained from an adult with an advanced solid tumor such as melanoma, head and neck, liver or kidney cancer.

The CDR3 is CASGLGGGTDTQYF. The CDR3 coding sequence is TGCGCCAGCGGACTCGGTGGGGGCACAGATACGCAGTATTTT. This chain uses TRBV10-1 with TRBJ2-3, with D tentatively TRBD2 (5 bases). Germline V gene lookup returns CDR1 WNHNN and CDR2 SYGVQD (reference sequence). V was clipped by 8 bases and J by 1 base, with 13 bases between them. This CDR3 is 14 amino acids long.

The V call is TRBV6-1, the J call TRBJ2-3; TRBD1 or TRBD2 may be the D gene (5 bases each). Germline V gene lookup returns CDR1 MNHNS and CDR2 SASEGT. This CDR3 is built from 14 residues. Trimming took off 1 base at V and 2 bases at J, with 7 bases between the two ends. The CDR3 reads CASSEVGTTDTQYF. The CDR3 DNA follows: TGTGCCAGCAGTGAAGTAGGGACCACAGATACGCAGTATTTT.

The gene calls are TRBV14 and TRBJ2-2; D is undetermined. The CDR3 totals 16 residues. Germline values: CDR1 SGHDN, CDR2 FVKESK. V lost 0 bases and J 7 bases, leaving 15 bases between the germline ends. CDR3 sequence: CASSQDLPQIGGELFF. As DNA, the CDR3 is TGTGCCAGCAGCCAAGATCTTCCCCAAATAGGCGGGGAGCTGTTTTTT. Full variable domain (remainder filled in from reference TRBV14 and TRBJ2-2): EAGVTQFPSHSVIEKGQTVTLRCDPISGHDNLYWYRRVMGKEIKFLLHFVKESKQDESGMPNNRFLAERTGGTYSTLKVQPAELEDSGVYFCASSQDLPQIGGELFFGEGSRLTVL.

The V gene is TRBV15, the J gene TRBJ1-4; D ambiguous. This CDR3 spans 13 amino acids. Germline CDR1 and CDR2: LNHNV and YYDKDF (reference sequence). The V end was cut by 0 bases, the J end by 8 bases, with 7 bases between. In DNA form, the CDR3 reads TGTGCCACCAGCAGAGATAGGTGGGAAAAACTGTTTTTT. Translated, it gives CATSRDRWEKLFF.

The rearrangement links TRBV5-1 to TRBJ1-1; no clear D gene. V dropped 4 bases and J dropped 0 bases, with 13 bases sitting between them. The CDR3 is made up of 15 amino acids. Germline CDR1 is SGHRS and CDR2 is YFSETQ. CDR3 coding DNA: TGCGCCAGCAGCCCCCTTCTACTAATGAACACTGAAGCTTTCTTT. This encodes CASSPLLLMNTEAFF.

V gene TRBV5-1 combines with J gene TRBJ1-5; D not resolved. This CDR3 region has 15 residues. The ends were cut back, 5 bases at V and 6 bases at J, with 18 bases in the middle. Germline V gene sequence: CDR1 SGHRS, CDR2 YFSETQ. Here the CDR3 reads CASRLTYESRQPQHF. Here the CDR3 DNA reads TGCGCCAGCAGACTAACTTATGAGTCGCGTCAGCCCCAGCATTTT.

The chain employs TRBV4-1 and TRBJ2-7; 9 nucleotides align to TRBD2. The CDR3 consists of 15 residues. V lost 5 bases to trimming and J lost 4 bases; unmatched junction nucleotides: 9. Germline loops: CDR1 MGHRA, CDR2 YSYEKL. The CDR3 nucleotides read TGCGCCAGCAGCACATCGACTAGCGGACTTTACGAGCAGTACTTC. Translating it yields CASSTSTSGLYEQYF.

The V call is TRBV28, the J call TRBJ2-7; D may be TRBD1 (6 bases). The germline V gene has CDR1 MDHEN and CDR2 SYDVKM. This CDR3 region has 15 residues. Trimming took 2 bases from V and 0 from J, leaving 11 bases between them. Written as DNA, the CDR3 is TGTGCCAGCAGTTTAGCAGGGGCCGTCTCCTACGAGCAGTACTTC. Protein product: CASSLAGAVSYEQYF.